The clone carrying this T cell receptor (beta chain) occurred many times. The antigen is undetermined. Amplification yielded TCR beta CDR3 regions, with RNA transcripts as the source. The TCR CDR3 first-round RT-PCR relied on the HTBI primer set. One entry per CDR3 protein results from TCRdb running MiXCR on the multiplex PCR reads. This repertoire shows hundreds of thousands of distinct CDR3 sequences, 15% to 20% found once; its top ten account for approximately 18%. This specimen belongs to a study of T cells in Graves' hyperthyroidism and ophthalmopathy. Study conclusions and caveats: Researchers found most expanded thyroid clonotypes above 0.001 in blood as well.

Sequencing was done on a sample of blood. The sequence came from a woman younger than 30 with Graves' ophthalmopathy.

The CDR3 region is CASSNDGRRRRNTEAFF. The DNA of the CDR3 is TGTGCCAGCAGTAACGACGGTAGGCGTCGTCGGAACACTGAAGCTTTCTTT. This rearrangement joins TRBV6-2 or TRBV6-3 to TRBJ1-1, with D uncertain. Trimming removed 5 bases from V and 1 base from J, with 20 bases in between. Germline loops: CDR1 MNHEY, CDR2 SVGEGT. The CDR3 consists of 17 residues.